This T cell receptor (beta chain) came from a study of blood T cell repertoires in COVID-19. Study-wide context: PBMCs, B-cell-depleted T cells, or T cells were the source of the cDNA or gDNA that made up the material.

Per the germline V gene, CDR1 is MNHEY and CDR2 is SVGEGT. This CDR3 region has 13 residues. With 2 bases removed from V and 8 bases from J, the gap between germline ends came to 10 bases. As originally analysed: Using reference gene primer amplification, nucleated cell counts were estimated. TCRdb's copy holds only in-frame clones and misses some; the assay was immunoSEQ multiplex PCR. V, J and clone size reflect that table, while D and trimming were determined from the DNA. The sample carries about 260,000 clones, over 70% recorded once. Sequencing input: peripheral blood. The V call is TRBV6-2 or TRBV6-3, the J call TRBJ1-5; no firm D call. The clonotype originates from a woman aged 40-49 years who had recovered from COVID-19. The CDR3 DNA reads as TGTGCCAGCAGTTACCGAGATTTTGAGCCCCAGCATTTT. It codes for CASSYRDFEPQHF.